The next 6 T cell receptor beta chains were all read from a single sample in a study of Ad26.COV2.S vaccination and SARS-CoV-2 variants (dated by TCRdb to about 2021). The sample's treatment or condition label, decoded: around 19 received Ad26.COV2.S at low or high dose, single or two shots; several received placebo; per-sample allocation not given. For vaccine and placebo recipients, the sequenced repertoires came from samples collected on day 63 after the first injection. Preparation of the library involved the immunoSEQ multiplex PCR assay. Drawn from immuneACCESS, this table holds only the in-frame rearrangements with V and J called that TCRdb kept. Clones are partly lost; checked studies trace under half to an unresolved V gene and leave the rest unexplained. The sample yields 350,000 to 450,000 clones; around 92% were counted once. The ten biggest clones cover about 1.7% of the sample. This specimen consisted of peripheral blood, obtained in a trial of Ad26.COV2.S vaccine versus placebo. The origin of the receptors is a person aged 18-60 years who received the Ad26.COV2.S COVID-19 vaccine or a placebo.

The chain joins TRBV2 to TRBJ2-5; TRBD2 is a possible D gene (6 bases). The V gene's germline CDR1 is SNHLY and CDR2 FYNNEI. With 5 bases removed from V and 2 bases from J, the gap between germline ends came to 18 bases. This CDR3 comprises 16 residues. The DNA of the CDR3 is TGTGCCAGCAGTCCCCGGGGACTTCAGATACAAGAGACCCAGTACTTC. This encodes CASSPRGLQIQETQYF. Supplemented by reference TRBV2 and TRBJ2-5, the full variable domain reads EPEVTQTPSHQVTQMGQEVILRCVPISNHLYFYWYRQILGQKVEFLVSFYNNEISEKSEIFDDQFSVERPDGSNFTLKIRSTKLEDSAMYFCASSPRGLQIQETQYFGPGTRLLVL.

The chain is built from TRBV9 and TRBJ2-2; no clear D gene. Trimming stripped 0 bases from V and 5 bases from J, with 5 bases between. In germline, CDR1 is SGDLS, CDR2 YYNGEE. The CDR3 contains 13 residues. CDR3 nucleotide sequence: TGTGCCAGCAGCGTAGCTGATACCGGGGAGCTGTTTTTT. Translated, it gives CASSVADTGELFF.

The V gene is TRBV6-5, the J gene TRBJ1-2, with TRBD1 as a possible D gene (5 bases). This CDR3 has 14 amino acids. Trimming stripped 0 bases from V and 4 bases from J, with 9 bases between. Looked up from germline, CDR1 is MNHEY and CDR2 is SVGAGI. CDR3 loop: CASSYSPGLYGYTF. CDR3 nucleotides: TGTGCCAGCAGTTACTCGCCAGGGCTCTATGGCTACACCTTC.

This clone has only one observation. This chain uses TRBV13 with TRBJ2-2; tentative D call: TRBD1 (6 bases). CDR3 length equals 13 residues. The germline V gene encodes CDR1 PRHDT and CDR2 FYEKMQ (reference sequence). The ends were cut back, 10 bases at V and 5 bases at J, with 14 bases in the middle. The CDR3 nucleotides read TGTGCCACCCAGGGGACCGTGACCGGGGAGCTGTTTTTT. Amino acids: CATQGTVTGELFF.

A note on this clone: This sample includes further DNA sequences coding for the same CDR3. This chain connects TRBV6-2 or TRBV6-3 to TRBJ1-1, with TRBD1 matching over 7 bases. The CDR3 spans 13 residues. Unmatched junction bases numbered 5, after V lost 6 bases and J lost 4 bases. Germline V CDR1 and CDR2: MNHEY, SVGEGT. This CDR3 reads CASRYRGGTEAFF. In nucleotides, the CDR3 is TGTGCCAGCAGATACAGGGGAGGCACTGAAGCTTTCTTT.

The J gene is TRBJ1-1, the V gene TRBV6-2 or TRBV6-3; D remains ambiguous. CDR3 size: 12 residues. The germline V gene encodes CDR1 MNHEY and CDR2 SVGEGT. Trimming took 6 bases from V and 2 from J, leaving 7 bases between them. This CDR3 is CASSPSNTEAFF. CDR3 coding DNA: TGTGCCAGCAGCCCTTCTAACACTGAAGCTTTCTTT.